A single T cell receptor (beta chain) is shown here with its context. No antigen is known for it. The junction does not match germline at one end; this may be a read error. Sequencing was performed with immunoSEQ multiplex PCR; in TCRdb, only in-frame clones are kept and a portion is missing. Among tens of thousands of clones, around 86% were seen once, and the ten largest hold less than 4.5%. This specimen comes from a study of tissue T cells after allogeneic stem cell transplantation. Whole-study findings and limits: Across patients, clones rarely overlapped, yet motif clusters were shared tissue-specifically. Anatomically similar tissues had similar TCR repertoires within each patient.

The origin of this receptor is a woman between 18 and 55 years old who later had graft-versus-host disease after an allogeneic stem cell transplant. Sequenced material: blood, taken before transplantation.

CDR3 amino acids: CSVEESSLQALGYIF. For the CDR3, the DNA is TGCAGCGTTGAAGAATCCTCTTTGCAGGCTCTAGGGTATATCTTC. The chain links TRBV29-1 to TRBJ1-2; D remains ambiguous. The CDR3 sequence is 15 residues long. Germline CDR1 is SQVTM and CDR2 is ANQGSEA.